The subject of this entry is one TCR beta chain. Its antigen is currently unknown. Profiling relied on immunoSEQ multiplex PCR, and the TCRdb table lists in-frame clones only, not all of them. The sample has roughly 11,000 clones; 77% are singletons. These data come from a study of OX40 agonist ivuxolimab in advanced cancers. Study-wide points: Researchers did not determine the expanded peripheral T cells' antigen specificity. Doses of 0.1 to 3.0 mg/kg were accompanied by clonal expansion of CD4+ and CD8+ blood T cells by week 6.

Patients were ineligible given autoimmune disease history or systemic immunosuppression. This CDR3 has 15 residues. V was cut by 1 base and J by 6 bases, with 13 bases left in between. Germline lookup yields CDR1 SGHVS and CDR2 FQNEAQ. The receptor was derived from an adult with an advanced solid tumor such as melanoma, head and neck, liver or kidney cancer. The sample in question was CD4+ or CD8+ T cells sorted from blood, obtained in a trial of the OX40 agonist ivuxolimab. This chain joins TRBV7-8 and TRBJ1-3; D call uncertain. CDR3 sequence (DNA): TGTGCCAGCAGCTTAGTACCCGGACCCTTAAACACCATATATTTT. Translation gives CASSLVPGPLNTIYF.